This T cell receptor beta chain emerged from a study of blood T cells in healthy people across ages. V lost 1 base and J lost 3, with 9 bases in between. The germline V gene has CDR1 SEHNR and CDR2 FQNEAQ (reference sequence). The CDR3 has 14 residues. A second about 6 to 12 cycle PCR used barcoded and J-beta primers. TCRdb used MiXCR to reprocess the 5' RACE reads, holding one entry per CDR3 protein. The sample has 600,000 to 850,000 distinct CDR3 sequences; 20% to 30% are singletons. The sample was also linked to a second study, of T cells of mothers and their children.

Sequenced: blood. The TCR sequence derives from a boy younger than 18 in good health. The chain uses TRBV7-9 and TRBJ2-5; D is undetermined. The CDR3 coding sequence is TGTGCCAGCAGCTTAGTGGCGGAAAAAGAGACCCAGTACTTC. It yields the protein CASSLVAEKETQYF.